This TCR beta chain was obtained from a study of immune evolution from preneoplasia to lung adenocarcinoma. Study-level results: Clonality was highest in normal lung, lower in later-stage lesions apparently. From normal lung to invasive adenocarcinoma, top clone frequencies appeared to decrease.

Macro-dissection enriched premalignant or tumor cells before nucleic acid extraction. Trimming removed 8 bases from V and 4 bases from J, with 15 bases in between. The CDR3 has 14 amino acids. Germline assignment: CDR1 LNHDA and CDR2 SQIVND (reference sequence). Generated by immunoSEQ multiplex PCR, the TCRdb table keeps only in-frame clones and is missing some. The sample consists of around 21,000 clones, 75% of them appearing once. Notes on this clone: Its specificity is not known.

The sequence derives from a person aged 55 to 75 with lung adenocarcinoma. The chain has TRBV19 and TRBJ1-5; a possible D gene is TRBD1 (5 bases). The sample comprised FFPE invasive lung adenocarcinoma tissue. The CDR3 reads CASRGAAHNQPQHF. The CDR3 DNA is TGTGCCAGTCGCGGGGCAGCTCATAATCAGCCCCAGCATTTT.